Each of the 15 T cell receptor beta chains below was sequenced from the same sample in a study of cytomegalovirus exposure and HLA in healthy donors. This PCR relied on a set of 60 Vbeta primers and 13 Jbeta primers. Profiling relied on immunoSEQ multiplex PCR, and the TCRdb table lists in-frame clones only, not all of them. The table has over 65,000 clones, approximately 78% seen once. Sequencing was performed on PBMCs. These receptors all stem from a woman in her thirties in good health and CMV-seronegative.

Here the CDR3 reads CASSAATGSNQPQHF. The CDR3 coding sequence is TGTGCCAGCAGTGCCGCCACAGGGAGCAATCAGCCCCAGCATTTT. The chain combines TRBV6-5 with TRBJ1-5; TRBD1 might be the D (6 bases). The germline V gene encodes CDR1 MNHEY and CDR2 SVGAGI. The CDR3 is 15 amino acids. Trimming stripped 5 bases from V and 1 base from J, with 12 bases between.

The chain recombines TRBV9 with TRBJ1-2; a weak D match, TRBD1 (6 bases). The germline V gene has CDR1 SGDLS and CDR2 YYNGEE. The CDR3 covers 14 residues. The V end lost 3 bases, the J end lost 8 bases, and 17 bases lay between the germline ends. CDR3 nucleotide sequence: TGTGCCAGCAGCGCCGAGGGGGGGCTTGGAGGCTACACCTTC. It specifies CASSAEGGLGGYTF.

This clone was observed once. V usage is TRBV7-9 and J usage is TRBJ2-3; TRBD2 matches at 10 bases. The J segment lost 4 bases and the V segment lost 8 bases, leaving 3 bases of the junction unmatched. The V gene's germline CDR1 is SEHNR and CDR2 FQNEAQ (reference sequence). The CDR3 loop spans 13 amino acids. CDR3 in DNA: TGTGCCAGCCGAGCGGGGGGGCCAGATACGCAGTATTTT. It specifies CASRAGGPDTQYF.

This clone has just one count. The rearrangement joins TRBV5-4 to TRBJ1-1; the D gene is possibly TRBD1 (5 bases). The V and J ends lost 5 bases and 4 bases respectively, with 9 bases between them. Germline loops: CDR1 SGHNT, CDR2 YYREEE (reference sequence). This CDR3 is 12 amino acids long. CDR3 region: CASRKGLTEAFF. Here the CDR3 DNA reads TGTGCCAGCAGGAAGGGGCTCACTGAAGCTTTCTTT.

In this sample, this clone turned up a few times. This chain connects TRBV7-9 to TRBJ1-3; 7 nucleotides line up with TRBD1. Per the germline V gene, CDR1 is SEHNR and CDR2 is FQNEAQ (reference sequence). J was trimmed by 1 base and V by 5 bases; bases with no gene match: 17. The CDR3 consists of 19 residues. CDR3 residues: CASSEPRTGRFWSGNTIYF. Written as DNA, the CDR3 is TGTGCCAGCAGCGAACCCCGGACAGGACGATTTTGGTCTGGAAACACCATATATTTT.

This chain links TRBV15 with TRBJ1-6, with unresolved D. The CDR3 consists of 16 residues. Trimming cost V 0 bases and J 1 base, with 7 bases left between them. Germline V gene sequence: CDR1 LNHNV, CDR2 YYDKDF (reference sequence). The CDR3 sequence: CATSRDRVSYNSPLHF. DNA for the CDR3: TGTGCCACCAGCAGAGATCGCGTTTCCTATAATTCACCCCTCCACTTT. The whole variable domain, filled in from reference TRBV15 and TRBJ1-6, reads DAMVIQNPRYQVTQFGKPVTLSCSQTLNHNVMYWYQQKSSQAPKLLFHYYDKDFNNEADTPDNFQSRRPNTSFCFLDIRSPGLGDTAMYLCATSRDRVSYNSPLHFGNGTRLTVT.

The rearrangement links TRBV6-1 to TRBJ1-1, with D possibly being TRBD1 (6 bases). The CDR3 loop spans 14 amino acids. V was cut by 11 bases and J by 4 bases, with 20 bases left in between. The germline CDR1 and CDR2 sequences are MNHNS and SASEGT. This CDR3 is CASSRGGEGTEAFF. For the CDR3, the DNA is TGTGCCTCCTCGAGAGGGGGAGAGGGCACTGAAGCTTTCTTT.

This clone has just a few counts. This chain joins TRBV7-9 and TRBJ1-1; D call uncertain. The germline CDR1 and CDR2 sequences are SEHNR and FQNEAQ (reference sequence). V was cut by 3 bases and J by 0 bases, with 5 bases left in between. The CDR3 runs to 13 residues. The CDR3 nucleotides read TGTGCCAGCAGCTTCCAGGTGAACACTGAAGCTTTCTTT. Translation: CASSFQVNTEAFF.

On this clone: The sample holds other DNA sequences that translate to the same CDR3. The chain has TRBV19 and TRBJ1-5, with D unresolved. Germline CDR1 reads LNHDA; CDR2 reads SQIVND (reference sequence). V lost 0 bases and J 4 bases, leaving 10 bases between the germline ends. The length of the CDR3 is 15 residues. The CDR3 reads CASSIDRGANQPQHF. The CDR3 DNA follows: TGTGCCAGTAGTATAGATCGGGGAGCGAATCAGCCCCAGCATTTT.

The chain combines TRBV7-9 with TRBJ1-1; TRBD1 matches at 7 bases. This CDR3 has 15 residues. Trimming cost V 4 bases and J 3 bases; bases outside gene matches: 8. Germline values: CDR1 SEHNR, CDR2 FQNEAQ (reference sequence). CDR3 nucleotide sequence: TGTGCCAGCAGCTCAAGCCGGGACAGACACACTGAAGCTTTCTTT. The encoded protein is CASSSSRDRHTEAFF. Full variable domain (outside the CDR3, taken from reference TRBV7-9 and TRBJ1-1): DTGVSQNPRHKITKRGQNVTFRCDPISEHNRLYWYRQTLGQGPEFLTYFQNEAQLEKSRLLSDRFSAERPKGSFSTLEIQRTEQGDSAMYLCASSSSRDRHTEAFFGQGTRLTVV.

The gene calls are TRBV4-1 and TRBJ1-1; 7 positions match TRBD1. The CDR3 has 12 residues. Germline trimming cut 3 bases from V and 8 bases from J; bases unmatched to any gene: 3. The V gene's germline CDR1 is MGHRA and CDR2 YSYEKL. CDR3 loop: CASSQGGQEAFF. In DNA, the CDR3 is TGCGCCAGCAGCCAGGGGGGACAGGAAGCTTTCTTT.

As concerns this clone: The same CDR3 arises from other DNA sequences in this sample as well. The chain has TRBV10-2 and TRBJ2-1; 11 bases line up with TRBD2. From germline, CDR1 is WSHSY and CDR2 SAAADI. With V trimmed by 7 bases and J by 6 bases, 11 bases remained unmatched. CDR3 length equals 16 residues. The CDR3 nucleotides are TGCGCCAGCATCTTAGAGATAGCGGGGGGGCCCAATGAGCAGTTCTTC. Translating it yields CASILEIAGGPNEQFF.

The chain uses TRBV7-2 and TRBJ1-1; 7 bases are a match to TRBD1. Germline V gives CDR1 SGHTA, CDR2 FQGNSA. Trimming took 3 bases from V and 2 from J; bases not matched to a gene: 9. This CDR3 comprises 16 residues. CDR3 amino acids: CASSLDFTGVNTEAFF. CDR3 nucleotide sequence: TGTGCCAGCAGCTTGGACTTTACAGGGGTCAACACTGAAGCTTTCTTT.

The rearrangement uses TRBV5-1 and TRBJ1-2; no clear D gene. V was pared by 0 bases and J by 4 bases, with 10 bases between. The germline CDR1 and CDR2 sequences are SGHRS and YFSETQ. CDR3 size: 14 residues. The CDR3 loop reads CASSLEPVPYGYTF. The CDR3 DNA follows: TGCGCCAGCAGCTTGGAGCCGGTCCCCTATGGCTACACCTTC.

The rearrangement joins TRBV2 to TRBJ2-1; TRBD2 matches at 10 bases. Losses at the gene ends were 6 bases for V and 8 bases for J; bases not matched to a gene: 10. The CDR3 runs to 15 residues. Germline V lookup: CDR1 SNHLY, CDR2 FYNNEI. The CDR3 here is CASSAAGGPWDEQFF. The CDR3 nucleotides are TGTGCCAGCAGCGCAGCGGGGGGGCCTTGGGATGAGCAGTTCTTC. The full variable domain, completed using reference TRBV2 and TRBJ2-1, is EPEVTQTPSHQVTQMGQEVILRCVPISNHLYFYWYRQILGQKVEFLVSFYNNEISEKSEIFDDQFSVERPDGSNFTLKIRSTKLEDSAMYFCASSAAGGPWDEQFFGPGTRLTVL.